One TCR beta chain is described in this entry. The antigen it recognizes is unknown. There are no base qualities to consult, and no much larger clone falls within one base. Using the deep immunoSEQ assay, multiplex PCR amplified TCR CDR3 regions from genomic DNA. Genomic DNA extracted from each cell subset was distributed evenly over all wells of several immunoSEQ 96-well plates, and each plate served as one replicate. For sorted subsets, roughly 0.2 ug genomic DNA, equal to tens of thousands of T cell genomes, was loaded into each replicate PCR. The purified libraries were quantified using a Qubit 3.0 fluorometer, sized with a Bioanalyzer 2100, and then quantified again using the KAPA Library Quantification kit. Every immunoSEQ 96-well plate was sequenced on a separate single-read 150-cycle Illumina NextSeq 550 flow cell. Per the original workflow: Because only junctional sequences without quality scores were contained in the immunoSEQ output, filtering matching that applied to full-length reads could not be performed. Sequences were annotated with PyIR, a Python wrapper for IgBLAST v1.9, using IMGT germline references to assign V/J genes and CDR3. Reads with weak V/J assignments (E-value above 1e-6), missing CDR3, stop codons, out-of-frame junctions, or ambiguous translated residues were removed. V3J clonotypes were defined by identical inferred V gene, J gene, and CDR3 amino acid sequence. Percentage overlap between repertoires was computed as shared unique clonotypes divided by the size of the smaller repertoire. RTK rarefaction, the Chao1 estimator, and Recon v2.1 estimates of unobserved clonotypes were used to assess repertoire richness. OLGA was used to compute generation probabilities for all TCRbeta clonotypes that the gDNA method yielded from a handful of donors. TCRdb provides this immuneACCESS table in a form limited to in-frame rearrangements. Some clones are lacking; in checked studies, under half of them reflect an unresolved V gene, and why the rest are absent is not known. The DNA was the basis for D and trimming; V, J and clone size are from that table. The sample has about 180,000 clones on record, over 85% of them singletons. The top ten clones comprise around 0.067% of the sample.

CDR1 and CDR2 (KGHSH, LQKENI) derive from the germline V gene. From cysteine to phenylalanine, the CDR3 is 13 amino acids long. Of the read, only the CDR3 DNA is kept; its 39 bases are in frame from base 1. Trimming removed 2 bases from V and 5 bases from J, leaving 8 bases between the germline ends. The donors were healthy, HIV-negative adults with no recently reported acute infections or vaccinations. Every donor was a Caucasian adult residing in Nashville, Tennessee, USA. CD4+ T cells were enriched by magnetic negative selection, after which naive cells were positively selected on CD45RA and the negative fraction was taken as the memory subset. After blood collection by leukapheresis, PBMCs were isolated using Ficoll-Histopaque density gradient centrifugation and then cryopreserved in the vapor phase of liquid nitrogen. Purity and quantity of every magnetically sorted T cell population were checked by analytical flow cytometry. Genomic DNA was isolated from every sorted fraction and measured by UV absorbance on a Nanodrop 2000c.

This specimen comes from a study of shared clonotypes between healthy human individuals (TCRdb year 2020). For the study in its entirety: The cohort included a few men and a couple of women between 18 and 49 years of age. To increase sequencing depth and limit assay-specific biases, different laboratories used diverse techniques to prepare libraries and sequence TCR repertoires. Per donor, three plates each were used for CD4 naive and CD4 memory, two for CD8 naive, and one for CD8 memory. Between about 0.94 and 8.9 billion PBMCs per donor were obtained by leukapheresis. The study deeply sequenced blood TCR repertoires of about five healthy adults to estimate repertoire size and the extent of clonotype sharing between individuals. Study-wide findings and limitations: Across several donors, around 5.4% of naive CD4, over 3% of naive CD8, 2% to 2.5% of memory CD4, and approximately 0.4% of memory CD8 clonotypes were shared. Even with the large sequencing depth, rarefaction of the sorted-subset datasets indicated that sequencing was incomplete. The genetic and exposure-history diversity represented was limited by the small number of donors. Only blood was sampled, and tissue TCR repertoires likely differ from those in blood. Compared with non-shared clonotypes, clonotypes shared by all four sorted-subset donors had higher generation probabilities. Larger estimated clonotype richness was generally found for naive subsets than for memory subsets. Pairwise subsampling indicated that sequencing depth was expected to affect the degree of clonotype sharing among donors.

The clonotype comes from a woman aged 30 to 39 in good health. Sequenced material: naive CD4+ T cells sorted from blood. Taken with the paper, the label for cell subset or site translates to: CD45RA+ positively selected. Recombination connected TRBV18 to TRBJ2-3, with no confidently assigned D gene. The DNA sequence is TGTGCCAGCTCACCAGGGTTGGTAGATACGCAGTATTTT. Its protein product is CASSPGLVDTQYF.